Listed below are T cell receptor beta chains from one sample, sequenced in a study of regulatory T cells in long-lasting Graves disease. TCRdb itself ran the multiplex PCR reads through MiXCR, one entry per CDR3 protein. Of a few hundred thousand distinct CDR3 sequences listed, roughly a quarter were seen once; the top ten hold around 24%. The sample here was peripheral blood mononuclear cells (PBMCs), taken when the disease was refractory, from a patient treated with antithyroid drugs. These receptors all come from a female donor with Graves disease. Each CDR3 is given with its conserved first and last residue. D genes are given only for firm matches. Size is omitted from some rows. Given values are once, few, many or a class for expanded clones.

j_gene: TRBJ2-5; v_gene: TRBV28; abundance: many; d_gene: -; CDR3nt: TGTGCCAGCAGTTTCCAAGGGGGGCGCGGGGAGACCCAGTACTTC; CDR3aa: CASSFQGGRGETQYF
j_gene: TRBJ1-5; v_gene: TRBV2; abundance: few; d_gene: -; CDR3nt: TGTGCCAGCAGTGACTCGGGTTCTGAGTATCAGCCCCAGCATTTT; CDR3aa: CASSDSGSEYQPQHF
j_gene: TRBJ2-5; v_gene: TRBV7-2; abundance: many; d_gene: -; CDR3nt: TGTGCCAGCAGCTTCAAGATGACCGCGGGGGAGACCCAGTACTTC; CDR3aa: CASSFKMTAGETQYF
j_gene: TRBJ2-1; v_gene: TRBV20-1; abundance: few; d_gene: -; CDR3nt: TGCAGTAGCCGAGGTGGCTACAATGAGCAGTTCTTC; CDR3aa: CSSRGGYNEQFF
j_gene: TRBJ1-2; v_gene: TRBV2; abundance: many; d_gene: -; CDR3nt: TGTGCCAGCAGTGAAGGTAGTCTCAACTATGGCTACACCTTC; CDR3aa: CASSEGSLNYGYTF
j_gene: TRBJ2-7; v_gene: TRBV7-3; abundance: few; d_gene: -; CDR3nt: TGTGCCACCGCCCCGGATTGTGCCGAGCAGTACTTC; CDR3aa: CATAPDCAEQYF
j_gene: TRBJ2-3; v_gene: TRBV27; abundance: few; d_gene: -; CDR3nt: TGTGCCAGCAGTACCAGGGGGGTTTCAGATACGCAGTATTTT; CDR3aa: CASSTRGVSDTQYF
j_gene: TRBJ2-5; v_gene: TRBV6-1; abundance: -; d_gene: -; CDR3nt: TGTGCCAGCAGCAAAACAGGGCCCCGCTTCCAAGAGACCCAGTACTTC; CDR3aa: CASSKTGPRFQETQYF
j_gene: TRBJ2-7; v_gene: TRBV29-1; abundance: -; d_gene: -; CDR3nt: TGCAGCGTTGAAGATAATGAGAAGGGACGGTACGAGCAGTACTTC; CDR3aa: CSVEDNEKGRYEQYF
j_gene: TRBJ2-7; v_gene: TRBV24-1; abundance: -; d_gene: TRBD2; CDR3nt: TGTGCCACCAGTGACGGGGGACTAGCGGGCACCCCCTACGAGCAGTACTTC; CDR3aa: CATSDGGLAGTPYEQYF
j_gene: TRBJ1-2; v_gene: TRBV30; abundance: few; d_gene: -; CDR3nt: TGTGCCTGGACGCTAGGAGGTCGTGGCTACACCTTC; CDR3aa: CAWTLGGRGYTF
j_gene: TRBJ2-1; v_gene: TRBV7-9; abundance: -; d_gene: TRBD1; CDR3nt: TGTGCCAGCAGCAGGACCGGGACAGGGGGCGGTGAGCAGTTCTTC; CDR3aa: CASSRTGTGGGEQFF
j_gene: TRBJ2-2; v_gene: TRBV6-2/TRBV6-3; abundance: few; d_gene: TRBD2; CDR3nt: TGTGCCAGCAGTTACCCAATAGCGGGAGTAGGAGCCGGGGAGCTGTTTTTT; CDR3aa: CASSYPIAGVGAGELFF
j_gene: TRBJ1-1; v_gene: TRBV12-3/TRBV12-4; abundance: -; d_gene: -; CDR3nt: TGTGCCAGCATTAACAGGGTCGCTGAAGCTTTCTTT; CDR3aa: CASINRVAEAFF
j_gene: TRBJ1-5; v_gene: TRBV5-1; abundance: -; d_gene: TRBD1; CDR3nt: TGCGCCAGCAGCTTTACAGGGGGGAATCAGCCCCAGCATTTT; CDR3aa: CASSFTGGNQPQHF
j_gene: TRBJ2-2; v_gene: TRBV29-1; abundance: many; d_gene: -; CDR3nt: TGCAGCGTTGCCTACTACACCGGGGAGCTGTTTTTT; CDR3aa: CSVAYYTGELFF
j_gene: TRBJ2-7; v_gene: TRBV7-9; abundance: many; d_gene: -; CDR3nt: TGTGCCAGCAGCTTAGAAGGTGCCGTCACCTACGAGCAGTACTTC; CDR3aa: CASSLEGAVTYEQYF
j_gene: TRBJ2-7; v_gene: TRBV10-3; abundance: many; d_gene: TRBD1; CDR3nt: TGTGCCATCAGTGAGCCGACAGGGTACGACTTGACTTCGGGCTACGAGCAGTACTTC; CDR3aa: CAISEPTGYDLTSGYEQYF
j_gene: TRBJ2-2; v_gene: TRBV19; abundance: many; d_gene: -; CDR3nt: TGTGCCAGTAGTATGGCAGGGTTGGCCGGGGAGCTGTTTTTT; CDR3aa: CASSMAGLAGELFF
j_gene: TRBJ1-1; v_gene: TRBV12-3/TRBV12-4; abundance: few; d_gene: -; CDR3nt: TGTGCCAGCAGTTGGGGAGACACTGAAGCTTTCTTT; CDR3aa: CASSWGDTEAFF
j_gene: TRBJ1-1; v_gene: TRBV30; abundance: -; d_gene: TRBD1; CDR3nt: TGTGCCTTCTACAGGGGGTGGGTAGCTTTCTTT; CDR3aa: CAFYRGWVAFF
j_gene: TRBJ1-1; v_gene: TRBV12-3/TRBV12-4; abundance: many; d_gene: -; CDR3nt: TGTGCCAGCAGGGTGTGGGGTAGAGGCACTGAAGCTTTCTTT; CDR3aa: CASRVWGRGTEAFF
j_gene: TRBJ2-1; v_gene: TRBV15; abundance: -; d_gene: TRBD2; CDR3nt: TGTGCCACCAGCAAAGCTAGCGGGATTATTGAGCAGTTCTTC; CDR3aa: CATSKASGIIEQFF
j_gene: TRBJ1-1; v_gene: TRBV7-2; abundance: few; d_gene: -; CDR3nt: TGTGCCAGCAGCTTAATCGGTATGGGCAAGAACACTGAAGCTTTCTTT; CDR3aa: CASSLIGMGKNTEAFF
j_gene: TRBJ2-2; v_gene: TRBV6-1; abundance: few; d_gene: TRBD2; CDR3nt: TGTGCCAGCAGCTCCAGAGAAGGACTAGCGGGATTCGGGGAGCTGTTTTTT; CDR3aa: CASSSREGLAGFGELFF
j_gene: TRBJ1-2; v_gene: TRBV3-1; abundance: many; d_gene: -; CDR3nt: TGTGCCAGCAGCCACTTGATAACAGGGAAGGGCTACACCTTC; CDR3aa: CASSHLITGKGYTF
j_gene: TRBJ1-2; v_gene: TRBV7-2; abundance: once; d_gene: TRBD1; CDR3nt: TGTGCCAGCAGCCCCGTAGTAGGGGGCCACTATGGCTACACCTTC; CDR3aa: CASSPVVGGHYGYTF
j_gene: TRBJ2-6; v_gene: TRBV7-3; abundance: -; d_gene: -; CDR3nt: TGTGCCAGCAGCAACAGGGCAGGGGTTTCGGGGGCCAACGTCCTGACTTTC; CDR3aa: CASSNRAGVSGANVLTF
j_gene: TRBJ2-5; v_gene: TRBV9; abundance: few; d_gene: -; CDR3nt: TGTGCCAGCAGCGTAGGGGGAGTTATTGAGACCCAGTACTTC; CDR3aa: CASSVGGVIETQYF
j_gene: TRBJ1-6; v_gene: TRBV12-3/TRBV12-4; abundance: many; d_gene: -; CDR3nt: TGTGCCAGCAGATCACTATCGGGTACCCGAAATTCACCCCTCCACTTT; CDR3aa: CASRSLSGTRNSPLHF
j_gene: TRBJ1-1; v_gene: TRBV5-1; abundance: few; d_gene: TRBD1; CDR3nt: TGCGCCAGCAGCTTGGTGTTAAGAACAGGGGGCAGGGACACTGAAGCTTTCTTT; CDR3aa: CASSLVLRTGGRDTEAFF
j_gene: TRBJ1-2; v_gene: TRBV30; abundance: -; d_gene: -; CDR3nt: TGTGCCTGGAGTCAGCAGGGTCCCTATGGCTACACCTTC; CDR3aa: CAWSQQGPYGYTF
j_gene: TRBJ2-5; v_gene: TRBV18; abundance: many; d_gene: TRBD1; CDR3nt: TGTGCCAGCAGCCCGACAGGGAGTGAGACCCAGTACTTC; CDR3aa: CASSPTGSETQYF
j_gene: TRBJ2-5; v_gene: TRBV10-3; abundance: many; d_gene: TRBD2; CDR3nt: TGTGCCATCAGTGAGATGGCGGGAGATCGAGAGACCCAGTACTTC; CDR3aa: CAISEMAGDRETQYF
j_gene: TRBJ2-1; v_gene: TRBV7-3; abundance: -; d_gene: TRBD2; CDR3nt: TGTGCCAGCAGCTCAGCGGGATTGGGTGAGCAGTTCTTC; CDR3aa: CASSSAGLGEQFF
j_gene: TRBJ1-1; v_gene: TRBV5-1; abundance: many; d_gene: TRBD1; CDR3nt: TGTGCCAGCAGCGCCGGGACAGTGAACACTGAAGCTTTCTTT; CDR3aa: CASSAGTVNTEAFF